This T cell receptor (beta chain) comes out of a study of control samples from healthy donors and cancer patients. Sequencing was performed with immunoSEQ multiplex PCR; in TCRdb, only in-frame clones are kept and a portion is missing. The sample carries 150,000 to 200,000 clones, nearly 90% recorded once. V lost 8 bases to trimming and J lost 4 bases; unmatched junction nucleotides: 10. The CDR3 sequence is 14 residues long. The germline V gene has CDR1 MNHEY and CDR2 SVGAGI. Sequencing was carried out using blood. This TCR derives from a woman in her forties or fifties in good health. The chain carries TRBV6-5 and TRBJ2-5; 7 bases agree with TRBD2. The CDR3 here is CASGRVKGGETQYF. The CDR3 bases are TGTGCCAGCGGGAGGGTAAAGGGAGGAGAGACCCAGTACTTC.